These 23 T cell receptor beta chains came from one sample sequenced in a study of long-term antiretroviral therapy in people with HIV. Runs used v3.0 of the immunoSEQ assay and were done at survey level. The table came from immunoSEQ multiplex PCR; TCRdb's copy has only in-frame clones and leaves some out. The profile covers roughly 17,000 clones, with about 91% appearing a single time and 7% to 10% taken by the ten largest. The starting material was unsorted PBMCs, obtained 0.3 years after starting antiretroviral therapy. Every receptor here comes from a man in his fifties or sixties with HIV.

The V gene is TRBV15, the J gene TRBJ2-3; TRBD2 agrees at 13 bases. The germline V gene encodes CDR1 LNHNV and CDR2 YYDKDF (reference sequence). The CDR3 has 15 amino acids. The V segment lost 8 bases and the J segment 4 bases; nucleotides outside the gene matches: 6. Written as DNA, the CDR3 is TGTGCCACCTCAACTAGCGGGAGGGTTGCAGATACGCAGTATTTT. Protein product: CATSTSGRVADTQYF. Drawing the rest from reference TRBV15 and TRBJ2-3, the complete variable domain is DAMVIQNPRYQVTQFGKPVTLSCSQTLNHNVMYWYQQKSSQAPKLLFHYYDKDFNNEADTPDNFQSRRPNTSFCFLDIRSPGLGDTAMYLCATSTSGRVADTQYFGPGTRLTVL.

This sequence joins TRBV15 and TRBJ1-1, with D unresolved. Germline lookup yields CDR1 LNHNV and CDR2 YYDKDF (reference sequence). The CDR3 is made up of 14 amino acids. Trimming removed 3 bases from V and 3 bases from J, with 11 bases in between. Here the CDR3 reads CATSSTGTYTEAFF. The CDR3 DNA reads TGTGCCACCAGCAGTACCGGTACGTACACTGAAGCTTTCTTT.

V is TRBV19 and J is TRBJ2-1; 8 nucleotides line up with TRBD1. CDR1 and CDR2 from the germline V gene are LNHDA and SQIVND (reference sequence). Trimming at V came to 6 bases and at J to 7 bases, leaving 11 bases not matched to a gene. This CDR3 spans 15 amino acids. The CDR3 coding sequence is TGTGCCAGTAGGCGCAGGACAGGGTTCGAGAATGAGCAGTTCTTC. Encoded protein: CASRRRTGFENEQFF.

The rearrangement joins TRBV18 to TRBJ2-5; 10 bases map to TRBD2. Germline loops: CDR1 KGHSH, CDR2 LQKENI. V dropped 6 bases and J dropped 4; count of bases not matched to a gene: 8. CDR3 length: 15 amino acids. This CDR3 reads CASSRGLAAGETQYF. Here the CDR3 DNA reads TGTGCCAGCTCGCGCGGACTAGCGGCGGGAGAGACCCAGTACTTC.

The CDR3 nucleotides read TGTGCCAGTGGGAGGCCCTACGAGCAGTACTTC. This translates into CASGRPYEQYF. This sequence joins TRBV6-5 and TRBJ2-7; maybe TRBD2 (6 bases). The V gene's germline CDR1 is MNHEY and CDR2 SVGAGI. This CDR3 has 11 amino acids. Trimming cost V 9 bases and J 2 bases, with 8 bases left between them.

The chain recombines TRBV9 with TRBJ2-7; 8 bases fit TRBD1. V lost 5 bases, J lost 4 bases, and 11 bases stayed unmatched. Looked up from germline, CDR1 is SGDLS and CDR2 is YYNGEE. There are 15 residues in the CDR3. The CDR3 bases are TGTGCCAGCAGTTCGACAGGGGACCTCCCGTACGAGCAGTACTTC. Protein sequence: CASSSTGDLPYEQYF.

A few counts support this clone. V and J are TRBV19 and TRBJ1-2, with 7 bases that match TRBD1. The CDR3 extends over 16 amino acids. Germline V lookup: CDR1 LNHDA, CDR2 SQIVND (reference sequence). With V trimmed by 6 bases and J by 2 bases, 12 bases remained unmatched. The CDR3 protein is CASRVHSGTANYGYTF. The CDR3 nucleotides are TGTGCCAGTAGGGTCCACTCCGGGACAGCCAACTATGGCTACACCTTC.

The chain uses TRBV15 and TRBJ1-6, with D tentatively TRBD1 (5 bases). Trimming left V 0 bases short and J 9 bases short, with 12 bases between. Germline V gives CDR1 LNHNV, CDR2 YYDKDF (reference sequence). CDR3 length: 15 residues. CDR3 sequence (DNA): TGTGCCACCAGCAGAGATGGCAGGGTGGGTTCACCCCTCCACTTT. It encodes CATSRDGRVGSPLHF.

This sequence joins TRBV21-1 and TRBJ1-1. TRBV21-1 constitutes a pseudogene. The CDR3 runs 18 residues. The CDR3 loop reads CASSKALYPQGSPTEAFF. CDR3 in DNA: TGTGCCAGCAGCAAAGCGCTTTATCCCCAAGGGAGTCCCACTGAAGCTTTCTTT.

The table lists this clone with a few counts. The rearrangement links TRBV4-1 to TRBJ2-7; D is ambiguous. Germline V CDR1 and CDR2: MGHRA, YSYEKL. The V end lost 4 bases, the J end lost 1 base, and 5 bases lay between the germline ends. CDR3 length equals 12 residues. Here the CDR3 DNA reads TGCGCCAGCAGCCTTCCTTCCTACGAGCAGTACTTC. It yields the protein CASSLPSYEQYF.

The chain employs TRBV2 and TRBJ1-5; no reliable D call. The CDR3 length is 15 residues. V gave up 7 bases and J gave up 4 bases, with 17 bases separating them. In germline, CDR1 is SNHLY, CDR2 FYNNEI. The CDR3 nucleotides are TGTGCCAGCACCGAAGGTAGGAAGTCTAATCAGCCCCAGCATTTT. The encoded protein is CASTEGRKSNQPQHF.

The CDR3 nucleotides are TGTGCCAGCAGCCCCTACGTAGGAGGCGAGCAGTTCTTC. This sequence encodes CASSPYVGGEQFF. The V call is TRBV7-7, the J call TRBJ2-1; tentative D call: TRBD2 (5 bases). The length of the CDR3 is 13 residues. Trimming pared 5 bases from V and 10 bases from J, leaving 15 bases between. Germline CDR1 reads SSHAT; CDR2 reads FNYEAQ (reference sequence).

This chain uses TRBV23-1 with TRBJ1-1; D remains unclear. TRBV23-1 counts as an open reading frame of uncertain function. The CDR3 totals 13 residues. Between the trimmed V and J ends, which lost 6 bases and 1 base, there was a span of 9 bases. The CDR3 DNA reads as TGCGCCAGCAGGGACCCAAGGAACACTGAAGCTTTCTTT. This gives the protein CASRDPRNTEAFF.

The rearrangement joins TRBV5-4 to TRBJ2-1; the D gene is possibly TRBD1 (5 bases). The CDR3 consists of 14 residues. Trimming pared 4 bases from V and 4 bases from J, leaving 12 bases between. Germline-derived CDR1 and CDR2 are SGHNT and YYREEE (reference sequence). For the CDR3, the DNA is TGTGCCAGCAGCCCTCCACAGGAATACAATGAGCAGTTCTTC. Translating it yields CASSPPQEYNEQFF.

This chain links TRBV5-6 with TRBJ2-7, with unresolved D. Germline CDR1 is SGHDT and CDR2 is YYEEEE. This CDR3 comprises 15 residues. The V gene lost 0 bases and the J gene lost 0 bases, with 10 bases spanning the gap. The CDR3 here is CASSLDREFSYEQYF. CDR3 bases: TGTGCCAGCAGCTTGGACAGAGAGTTCTCCTACGAGCAGTACTTC.

V usage is TRBV4-1 and J usage is TRBJ2-1; TRBD1 or TRBD2 may be the D gene (5 bases each). V dropped 0 bases and J dropped 5 bases, with 11 bases sitting between them. The CDR3 length is 15 residues. Germline-derived CDR1 and CDR2 are MGHRA and YSYEKL. CDR3 loop: CASSQERGTHNEQFF. DNA of the CDR3: TGCGCCAGCAGCCAAGAGAGAGGGACCCACAATGAGCAGTTCTTC.

The genes are TRBV4-1 and TRBJ2-2; TRBD1 agrees at 7 bases. Germline V gene lookup returns CDR1 MGHRA and CDR2 YSYEKL. The trim removed 3 bases at V and 1 base at J, leaving 8 bases unmatched. The CDR3 is 17 residues long. The CDR3 sequence: CASSQGQPLLNTGELFF. DNA for the CDR3: TGCGCCAGCAGCCAGGGACAGCCGTTACTGAACACCGGGGAGCTGTTTTTT.

The chain is built from TRBV5-1 and TRBJ1-1, with unresolved D. From germline, CDR1 is SGHRS and CDR2 YFSETQ. V lost 2 bases to trimming and J lost 1 base, with 6 bases between them. The CDR3 is 13 residues long. The CDR3 reads CASSFQWNTEAFF. In DNA, the CDR3 is TGCGCCAGCAGCTTCCAATGGAACACTGAAGCTTTCTTT.

This rearrangement joins TRBV19 to TRBJ1-6; D remains ambiguous. Germline values: CDR1 LNHDA, CDR2 SQIVND (reference sequence). The V gene lost 8 bases and the J gene lost 5 bases, with 19 bases spanning the gap. The CDR3 extends over 16 amino acids. The CDR3 DNA sequence: TGTGCCAGTCGCAAGGTCTCCCTGCGGGATAATTCACCCCTCCACTTT. Translated, it gives CASRKVSLRDNSPLHF.

The chain combines TRBV7-9 with TRBJ2-7; D is perhaps TRBD1 or TRBD2 (7 bases each). This CDR3 comprises 15 residues. Germline-derived CDR1 and CDR2 are SEHNR and FQNEAQ (reference sequence). V was cut by 5 bases and J by 3 bases, with 17 bases left in between. CDR3 sequence: CASSAGQGGFYEQYF. CDR3 sequence (DNA): TGTGCCAGCAGCGCCGGCCAGGGGGGGTTCTACGAGCAGTACTTC.

CDR3 sequence reads: CASSYSRVYAQFF. Written as DNA, the CDR3 is TGTGCCAGCAGTTACTCAAGGGTTTATGCGCAGTTCTTC. The V gene is TRBV6-5, the J gene TRBJ2-1; no reliable D call. The CDR3 has 13 amino acids. V gave up 0 bases and J gave up 12 bases, with 12 bases separating them. Germline CDR1 MNHEY, CDR2 SVGAGI.

The chain links TRBV7-2 to TRBJ2-3; 7 bases match TRBD2. The length of the CDR3 is 15 residues. The germline V gene encodes CDR1 SGHTA and CDR2 FQGNSA. Trimming took 0 bases from V and 8 from J; bases not matched to a gene: 8. As DNA, the CDR3 is TGTGCCAGCAGCTTAGCTGCGGGGGTTTCAGCTACGCAGTATTTT. Its protein product is CASSLAAGVSATQYF.

This rearrangement joins TRBV30 to TRBJ2-7; 7 nucleotides match TRBD1. The junction had 10 bases not matched to a gene; V was cut back by 3 bases and J by 2 bases. The CDR3 has 15 residues. The germline V gene has CDR1 GTSNPN and CDR2 SVGIG (reference sequence). This CDR3 is CAWRRPRDRAYEQYF. CDR3 in DNA: TGTGCCTGGAGACGACCCCGGGACAGAGCCTACGAGCAGTACTTC.